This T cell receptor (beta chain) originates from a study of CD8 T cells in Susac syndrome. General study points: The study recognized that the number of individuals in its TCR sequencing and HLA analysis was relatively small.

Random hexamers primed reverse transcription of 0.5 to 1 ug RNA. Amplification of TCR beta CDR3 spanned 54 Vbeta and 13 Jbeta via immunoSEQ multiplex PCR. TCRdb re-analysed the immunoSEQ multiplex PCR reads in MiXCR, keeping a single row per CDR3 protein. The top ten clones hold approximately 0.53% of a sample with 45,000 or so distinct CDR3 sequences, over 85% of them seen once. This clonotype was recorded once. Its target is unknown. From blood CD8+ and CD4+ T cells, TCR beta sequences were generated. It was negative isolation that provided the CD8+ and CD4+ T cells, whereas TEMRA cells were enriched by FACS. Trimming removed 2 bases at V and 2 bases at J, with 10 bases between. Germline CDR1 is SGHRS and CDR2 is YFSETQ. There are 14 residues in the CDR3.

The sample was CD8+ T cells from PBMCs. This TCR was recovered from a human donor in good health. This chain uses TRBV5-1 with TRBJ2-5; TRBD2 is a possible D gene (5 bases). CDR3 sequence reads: CASSLSWTQETQYF. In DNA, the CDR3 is TGCGCCAGCAGCTTAAGCTGGACTCAAGAGACCCAGTACTTC.